This entry is about one T cell receptor (beta chain). Its antigen is not known. The entry originates in a study of monozygotic twins with inflammatory bowel disease. Notes on the study in general: Resolution of different T cell subtypes was not achieved. TCRbeta diversity (inverse Simpson) was lower in IBD patients than in healthy co-twins.

This CDR3 region has 16 residues. Germline values: CDR1 SGHRS, CDR2 YFSETQ. Per individual sample, eight separate reactions were used to make cDNA. TCRdb reprocessed the 5' RACE reads; each CDR3 protein has one entry and no DNA is given. The sample includes about 420,000 distinct CDR3 sequences. The TCR originated in a human donor with ulcerative colitis or Crohn's disease, or a healthy co-twin of an affected twin (not recorded which). Sequencing was carried out using blood. The V gene is TRBV5-1, the J gene TRBJ1-2; checking the TCRdb D call of TRBD1 is not possible without DNA. Here the CDR3 reads CASSKAPGAGNYGYTF.